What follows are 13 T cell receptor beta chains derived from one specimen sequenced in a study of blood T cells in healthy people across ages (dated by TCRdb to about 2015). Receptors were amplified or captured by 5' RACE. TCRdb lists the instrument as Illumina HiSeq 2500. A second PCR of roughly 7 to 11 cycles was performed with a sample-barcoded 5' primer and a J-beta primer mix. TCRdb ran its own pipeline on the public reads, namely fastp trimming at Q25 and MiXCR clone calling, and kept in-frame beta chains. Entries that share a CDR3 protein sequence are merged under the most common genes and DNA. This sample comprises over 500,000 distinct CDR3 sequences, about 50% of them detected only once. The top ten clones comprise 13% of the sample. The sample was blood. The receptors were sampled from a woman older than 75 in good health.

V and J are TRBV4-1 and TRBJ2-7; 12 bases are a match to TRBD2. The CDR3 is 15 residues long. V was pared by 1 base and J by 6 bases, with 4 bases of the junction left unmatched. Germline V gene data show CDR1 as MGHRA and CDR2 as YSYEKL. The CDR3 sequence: CASSQVLAGGREQYF. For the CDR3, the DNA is TGCGCCAGCAGCCAAGTCCTAGCGGGGGGGCGCGAGCAGTACTTC.

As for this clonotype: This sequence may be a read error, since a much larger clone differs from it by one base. CDR3 DNA sequence: TGCAGTGCTAGGGGGACTAGCGGGGGCAATGAGCAGTACTTC. Translating it yields CSARGTSGGNEQYF. This sequence joins TRBV20-1 and TRBJ2-7; 14 bases are a match to TRBD2. CDR3 size: 14 residues. Germline CDR1 DFQATT, CDR2 SNEGSKA (reference sequence). With 3 bases clipped from V and 7 bases from J, the junction kept 5 bases outside the gene matches.

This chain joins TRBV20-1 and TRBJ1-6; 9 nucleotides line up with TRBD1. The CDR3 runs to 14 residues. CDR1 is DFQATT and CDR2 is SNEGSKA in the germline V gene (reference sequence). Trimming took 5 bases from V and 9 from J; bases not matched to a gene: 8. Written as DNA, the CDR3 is TGCAGTGCTGGCGTGGACAGGGGAAGTTCACCCCTCCACTTT. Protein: CSAGVDRGSSPLHF.

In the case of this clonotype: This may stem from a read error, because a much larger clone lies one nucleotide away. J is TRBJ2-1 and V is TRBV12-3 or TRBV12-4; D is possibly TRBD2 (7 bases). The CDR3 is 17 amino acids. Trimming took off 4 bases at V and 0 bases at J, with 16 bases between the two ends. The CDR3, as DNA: TGTGCCAGCAGTTCCCGAGGGGGAGGGGTCTCCTACAATGAGCAGTTCTTC. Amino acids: CASSSRGGGVSYNEQFF.

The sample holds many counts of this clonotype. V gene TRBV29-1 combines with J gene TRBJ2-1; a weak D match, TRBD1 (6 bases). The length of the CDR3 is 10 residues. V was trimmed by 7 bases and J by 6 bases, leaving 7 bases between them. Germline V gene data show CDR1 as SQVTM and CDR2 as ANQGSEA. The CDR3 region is CSGQVNEQFF. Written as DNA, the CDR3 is TGCAGCGGACAGGTCAATGAGCAGTTCTTC.

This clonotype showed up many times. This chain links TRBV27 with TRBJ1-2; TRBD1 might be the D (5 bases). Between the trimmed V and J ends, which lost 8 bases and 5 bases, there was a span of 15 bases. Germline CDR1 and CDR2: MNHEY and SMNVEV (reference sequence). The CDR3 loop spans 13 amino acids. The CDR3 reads CASGARFGYGYTF. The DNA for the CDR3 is TGTGCCAGCGGGGCACGATTCGGTTATGGCTACACCTTC.

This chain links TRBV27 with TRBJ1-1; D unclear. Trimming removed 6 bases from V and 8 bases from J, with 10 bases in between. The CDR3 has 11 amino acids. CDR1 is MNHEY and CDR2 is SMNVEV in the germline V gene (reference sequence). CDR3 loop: CASSPGREAFF. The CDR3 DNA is TGTGCCAGCAGCCCTGGACGGGAAGCTTTCTTT.

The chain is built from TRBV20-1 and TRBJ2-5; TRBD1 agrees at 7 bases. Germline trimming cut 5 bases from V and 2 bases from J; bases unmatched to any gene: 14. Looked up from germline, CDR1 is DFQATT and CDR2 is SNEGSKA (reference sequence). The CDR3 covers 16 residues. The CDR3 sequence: CSAQIFRDRGQETQYF. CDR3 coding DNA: TGCAGTGCTCAGATTTTCCGGGACAGAGGACAAGAGACCCAGTACTTC.

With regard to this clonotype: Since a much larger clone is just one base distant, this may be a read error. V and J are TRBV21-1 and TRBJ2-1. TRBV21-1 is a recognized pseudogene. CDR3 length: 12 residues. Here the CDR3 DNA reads TGTGCCAGCAGAATCACGCGGAAGGAGCAGTTCTTC. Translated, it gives CASRITRKEQFF.

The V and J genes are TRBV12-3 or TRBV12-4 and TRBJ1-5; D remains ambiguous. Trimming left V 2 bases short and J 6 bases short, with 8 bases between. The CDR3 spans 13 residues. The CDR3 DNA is TGTGCCAGCAGTTTATTAGTGTCTCAGCCCCAGCATTTT. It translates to CASSLLVSQPQHF.

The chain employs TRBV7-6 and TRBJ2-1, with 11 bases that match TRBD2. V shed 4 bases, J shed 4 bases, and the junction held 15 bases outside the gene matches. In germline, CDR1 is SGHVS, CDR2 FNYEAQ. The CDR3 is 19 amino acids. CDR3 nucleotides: TGTGCCAGCAGCTCAGACTCTAGCGGGGGGCTCTTAAGTTACAATGAGCAGTTCTTC. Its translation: CASSSDSSGGLLSYNEQFF.

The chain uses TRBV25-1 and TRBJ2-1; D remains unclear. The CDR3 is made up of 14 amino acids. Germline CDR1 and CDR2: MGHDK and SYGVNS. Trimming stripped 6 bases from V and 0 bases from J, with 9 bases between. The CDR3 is CASRRDSSYNEQFF. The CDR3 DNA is TGTGCCAGCAGAAGGGATTCCTCCTACAATGAGCAGTTCTTC. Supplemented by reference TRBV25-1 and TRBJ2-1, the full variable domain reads EADIYQTPRYLVIGTGKKITLECSQTMGHDKMYWYQQDPGMELHLIHYSYGVNSTEKGDLSSESTVSRIRTEHFPLTLESARPSHTSQYLCASRRDSSYNEQFFGPGTRLTVL.

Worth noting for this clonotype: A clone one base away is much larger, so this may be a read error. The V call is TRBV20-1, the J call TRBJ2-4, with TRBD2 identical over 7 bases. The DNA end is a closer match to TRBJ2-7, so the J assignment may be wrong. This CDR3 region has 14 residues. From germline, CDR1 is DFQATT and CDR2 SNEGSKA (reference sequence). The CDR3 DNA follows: TGCAGTGCTAGTGTCGGCGGGAGCTCCTACGAGCAGTACTTC. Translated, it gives CSASVGGSSYEQYF.